This T cell receptor (beta chain) comes out of a study of regulatory T cells in long-lasting Graves disease. Study-wide results and caveats: Persistent disease exhibited a predilection for TRBV28, TRBJ1-2 and TRBJ2-5.

This sample's time point: newly diagnosed GD, antithyroid drugs for less than 3 months. With RNA extracted from PBMCs as input, the TCR library was made. About this clonotype itself: The antigen is not known. A read error is the likely source, as a far larger clone sits one nucleotide away.

Combining iRepertoire HTBI primers with Arm-PCR of CDR3 regions, the authors built TCR beta libraries. TCRdb re-called the multiplex PCR reads through MiXCR, storing one row per CDR3 protein. The sample holds about 420,000 distinct CDR3 sequences, around 15% seen once. This CDR3 region has 17 residues. Per germline, CDR1 DFQATT and CDR2 SNEGSKA (reference sequence). These data were also reused for a study on T cells in Graves' hyperthyroidism and ophthalmopathy. Turning to that study: A set of HTBI primers served as the primers for a first-round RT-PCR of the TCR CDR3.

The sequences come from peripheral blood mononuclear cells (PBMCs), collected at new diagnosis, from a patient treated with antithyroid drugs. V and J are TRBV20-1 and TRBJ2-3; 7 bases map to TRBD2. The J call is doubtful: the DNA matches TRBJ2-1 better. The receptor was derived from a woman under 30 with Graves disease. The CDR3 DNA follows: TGCAGTGCTGAAAAGGACGGTGGGGTGGGGGGGTCCTACGAGCAGTTCTTC. It specifies CSAEKDGGVGGSYEQFF.